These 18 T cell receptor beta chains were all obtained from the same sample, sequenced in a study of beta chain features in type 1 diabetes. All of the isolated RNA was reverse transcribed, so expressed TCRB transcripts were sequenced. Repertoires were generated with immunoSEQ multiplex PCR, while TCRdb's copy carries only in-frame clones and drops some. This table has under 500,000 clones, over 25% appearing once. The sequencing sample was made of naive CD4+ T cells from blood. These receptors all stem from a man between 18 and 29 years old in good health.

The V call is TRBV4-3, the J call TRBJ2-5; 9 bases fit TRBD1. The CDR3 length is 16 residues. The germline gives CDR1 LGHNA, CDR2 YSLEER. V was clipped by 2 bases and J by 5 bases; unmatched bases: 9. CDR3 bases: TGCGCCAGCAGCCAACTTGGGACAGGGCGTCAGGAGACCCAGTACTTC. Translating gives CASSQLGTGRQETQYF.

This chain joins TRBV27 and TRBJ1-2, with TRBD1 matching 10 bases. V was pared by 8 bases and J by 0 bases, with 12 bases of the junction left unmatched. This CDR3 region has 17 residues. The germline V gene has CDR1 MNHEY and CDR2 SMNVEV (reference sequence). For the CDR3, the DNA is TGTGCCAGCTACAAAAGGACAGGGGGAGCGGCTAACTATGGCTACACCTTC. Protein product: CASYKRTGGAANYGYTF.

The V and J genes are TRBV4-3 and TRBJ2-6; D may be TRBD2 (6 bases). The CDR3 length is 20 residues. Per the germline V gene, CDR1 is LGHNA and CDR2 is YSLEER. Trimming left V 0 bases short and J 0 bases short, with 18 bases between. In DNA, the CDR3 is TGCGCCAGCAGCCAAGATTCCGCGGCTAGCGCGTACTCTGGGGCCAACGTCCTGACTTTC. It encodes CASSQDSAASAYSGANVLTF.

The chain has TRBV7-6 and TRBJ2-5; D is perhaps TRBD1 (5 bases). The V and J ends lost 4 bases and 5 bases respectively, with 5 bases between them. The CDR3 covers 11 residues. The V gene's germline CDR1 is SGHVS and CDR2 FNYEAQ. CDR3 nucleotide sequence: TGTGCCAGCAGCTCAGGGGAGACCCAGTACTTC. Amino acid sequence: CASSSGETQYF.

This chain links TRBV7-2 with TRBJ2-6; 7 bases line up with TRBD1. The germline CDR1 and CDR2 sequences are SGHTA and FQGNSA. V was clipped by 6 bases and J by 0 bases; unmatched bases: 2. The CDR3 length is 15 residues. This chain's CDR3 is CASRWDSSGANVLTF. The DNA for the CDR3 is TGTGCCAGCAGGTGGGACAGCTCTGGGGCCAACGTCCTGACTTTC.

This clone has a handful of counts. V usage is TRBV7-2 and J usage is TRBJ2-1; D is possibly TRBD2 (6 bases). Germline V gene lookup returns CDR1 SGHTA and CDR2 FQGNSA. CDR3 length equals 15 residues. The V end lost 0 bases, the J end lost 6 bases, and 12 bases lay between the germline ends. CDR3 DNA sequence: TGTGCCAGCAGCTTAGCGCCAGCGGGCACCAATGAGCAGTTCTTC. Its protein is CASSLAPAGTNEQFF.

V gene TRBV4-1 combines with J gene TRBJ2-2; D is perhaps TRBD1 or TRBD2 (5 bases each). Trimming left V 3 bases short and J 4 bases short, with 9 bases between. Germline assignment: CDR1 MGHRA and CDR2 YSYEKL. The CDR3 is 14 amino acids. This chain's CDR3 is CASSQLGTTGELFF. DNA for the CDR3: TGCGCCAGCAGCCAGCTCGGGACCACCGGGGAGCTGTTTTTT.

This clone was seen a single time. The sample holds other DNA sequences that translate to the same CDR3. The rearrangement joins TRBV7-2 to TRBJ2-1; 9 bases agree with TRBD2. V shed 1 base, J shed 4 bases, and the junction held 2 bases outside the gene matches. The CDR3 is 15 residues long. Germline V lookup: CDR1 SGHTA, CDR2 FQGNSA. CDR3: CASSLGLAEYNEQFF. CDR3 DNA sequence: TGTGCCAGCAGCTTAGGACTAGCGGAGTACAATGAGCAGTTCTTC.

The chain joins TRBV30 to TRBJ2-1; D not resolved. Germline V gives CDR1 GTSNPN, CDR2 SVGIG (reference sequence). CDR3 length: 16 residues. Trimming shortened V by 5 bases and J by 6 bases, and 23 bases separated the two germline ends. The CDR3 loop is CAWVNMSSWVRNEQFF. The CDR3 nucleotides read TGTGCCTGGGTGAATATGAGTAGCTGGGTCCGCAATGAGCAGTTCTTC.

The CDR3 reads CASSVSRASGFTGELFF. In DNA, the CDR3 is TGTGCCAGCAGCGTAAGCAGGGCTAGCGGATTCACCGGGGAGCTGTTTTTT. V gene TRBV9 combines with J gene TRBJ2-2; 7 bases agree with TRBD2. V shed 1 base, J shed 4 bases, and the junction held 10 bases outside the gene matches. The V gene's germline CDR1 is SGDLS and CDR2 YYNGEE. This CDR3 is 17 amino acids long.

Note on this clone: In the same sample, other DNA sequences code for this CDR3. The CDR3 sequence is CASSPGTSGNNEQFF. The CDR3 DNA follows: TGCGCCAGCAGCCCCGGGACTAGCGGTAACAATGAGCAGTTCTTC. The rearrangement joins TRBV5-1 to TRBJ2-1, with TRBD2 matching over 11 bases. Germline CDR1 is SGHRS and CDR2 is YFSETQ. The V gene end was trimmed by 4 bases and the J gene end by 5 bases; junction bases not matched to a gene: 5. This CDR3 region has 15 residues.

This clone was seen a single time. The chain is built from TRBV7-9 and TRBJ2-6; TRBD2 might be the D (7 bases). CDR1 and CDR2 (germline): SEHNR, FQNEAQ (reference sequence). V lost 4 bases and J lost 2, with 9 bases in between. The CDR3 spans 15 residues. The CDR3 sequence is CASSSGGPGANVLTF. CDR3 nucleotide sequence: TGTGCCAGCAGCTCGGGGGGCCCTGGGGCCAACGTCCTGACTTTC.

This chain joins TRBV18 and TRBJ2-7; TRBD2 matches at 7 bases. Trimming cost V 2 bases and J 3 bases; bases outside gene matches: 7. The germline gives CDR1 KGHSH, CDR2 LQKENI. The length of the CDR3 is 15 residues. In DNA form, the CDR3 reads TGTGCCAGCTCACCAATTATTGGCGGGAGCTACGAGCAGTACTTC. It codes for CASSPIIGGSYEQYF.

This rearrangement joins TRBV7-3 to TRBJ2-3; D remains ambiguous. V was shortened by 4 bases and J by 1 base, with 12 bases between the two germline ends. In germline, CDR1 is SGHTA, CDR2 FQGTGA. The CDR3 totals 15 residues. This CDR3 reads CASSSPGRRTDTQYF. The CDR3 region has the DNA TGTGCCAGCAGCTCCCCCGGACGCCGCACAGATACGCAGTATTTT.

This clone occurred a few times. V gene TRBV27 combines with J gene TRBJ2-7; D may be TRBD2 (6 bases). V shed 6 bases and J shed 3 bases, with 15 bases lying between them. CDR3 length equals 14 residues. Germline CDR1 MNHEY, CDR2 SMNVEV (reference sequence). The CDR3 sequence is CASSRDLRNYEQYF. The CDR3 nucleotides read TGTGCCAGCAGCCGGGACTTGCGGAACTACGAGCAGTACTTC.

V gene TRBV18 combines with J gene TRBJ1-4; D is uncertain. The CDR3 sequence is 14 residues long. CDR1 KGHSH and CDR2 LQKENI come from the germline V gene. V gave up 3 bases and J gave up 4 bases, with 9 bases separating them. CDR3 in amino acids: CASSPQRLNEKLFF. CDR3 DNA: TGTGCCAGCTCACCTCAGAGGCTTAATGAAAAACTGTTTTTT.

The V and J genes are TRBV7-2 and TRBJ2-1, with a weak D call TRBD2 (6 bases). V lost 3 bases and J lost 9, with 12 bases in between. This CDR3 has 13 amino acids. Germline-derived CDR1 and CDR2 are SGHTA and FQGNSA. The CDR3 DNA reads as TGTGCCAGCAGCTTGGGGACTCTGCGTGAGCAGTTCTTC. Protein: CASSLGTLREQFF.

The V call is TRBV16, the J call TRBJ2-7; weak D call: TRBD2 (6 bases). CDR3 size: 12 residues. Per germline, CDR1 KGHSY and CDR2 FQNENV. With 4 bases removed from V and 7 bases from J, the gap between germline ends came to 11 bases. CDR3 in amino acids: CASSRDFSEQYF. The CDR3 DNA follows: TGTGCCAGCAGCCGGGACTTCTCAGAGCAGTACTTC.